This record covers a single TCR beta chain. The data were obtained in a study of blood T cell repertoires in COVID-19. Overall study: Sites across the United States, Italy and Spain contributed samples from acute and convalescent COVID-19. T cells, B-cell-depleted T cells, or PBMCs provided the cDNA or gDNA that served as material.

The authors' processing: Estimation of nucleated cell counts was performed using reference gene primer amplification. TCRdb's table, derived via immunoSEQ multiplex PCR, lists solely in-frame clones and lacks some. D and trimming were read from the DNA, whereas the V and J calls and clone size are those reported in that table. The sample includes some 47,000 clones, 65% to 90% seen only once; the top ten take under 3%. This CDR3 is 13 amino acids long. V shed 0 bases and J shed 5 bases, with 7 bases lying between them. Per the germline V gene, CDR1 is ENHRY and CDR2 is SYGVKD. The receptor comes from a woman over 75 with acute or convalescent COVID-19. The sample comprised peripheral blood. The V and J genes are TRBV10-3 and TRBJ1-1; D not resolved. The CDR3 spells CAISESGRTEAFF. CDR3 sequence (DNA): TGTGCCATCAGTGAGTCGGGGAGGACTGAAGCTTTCTTT.